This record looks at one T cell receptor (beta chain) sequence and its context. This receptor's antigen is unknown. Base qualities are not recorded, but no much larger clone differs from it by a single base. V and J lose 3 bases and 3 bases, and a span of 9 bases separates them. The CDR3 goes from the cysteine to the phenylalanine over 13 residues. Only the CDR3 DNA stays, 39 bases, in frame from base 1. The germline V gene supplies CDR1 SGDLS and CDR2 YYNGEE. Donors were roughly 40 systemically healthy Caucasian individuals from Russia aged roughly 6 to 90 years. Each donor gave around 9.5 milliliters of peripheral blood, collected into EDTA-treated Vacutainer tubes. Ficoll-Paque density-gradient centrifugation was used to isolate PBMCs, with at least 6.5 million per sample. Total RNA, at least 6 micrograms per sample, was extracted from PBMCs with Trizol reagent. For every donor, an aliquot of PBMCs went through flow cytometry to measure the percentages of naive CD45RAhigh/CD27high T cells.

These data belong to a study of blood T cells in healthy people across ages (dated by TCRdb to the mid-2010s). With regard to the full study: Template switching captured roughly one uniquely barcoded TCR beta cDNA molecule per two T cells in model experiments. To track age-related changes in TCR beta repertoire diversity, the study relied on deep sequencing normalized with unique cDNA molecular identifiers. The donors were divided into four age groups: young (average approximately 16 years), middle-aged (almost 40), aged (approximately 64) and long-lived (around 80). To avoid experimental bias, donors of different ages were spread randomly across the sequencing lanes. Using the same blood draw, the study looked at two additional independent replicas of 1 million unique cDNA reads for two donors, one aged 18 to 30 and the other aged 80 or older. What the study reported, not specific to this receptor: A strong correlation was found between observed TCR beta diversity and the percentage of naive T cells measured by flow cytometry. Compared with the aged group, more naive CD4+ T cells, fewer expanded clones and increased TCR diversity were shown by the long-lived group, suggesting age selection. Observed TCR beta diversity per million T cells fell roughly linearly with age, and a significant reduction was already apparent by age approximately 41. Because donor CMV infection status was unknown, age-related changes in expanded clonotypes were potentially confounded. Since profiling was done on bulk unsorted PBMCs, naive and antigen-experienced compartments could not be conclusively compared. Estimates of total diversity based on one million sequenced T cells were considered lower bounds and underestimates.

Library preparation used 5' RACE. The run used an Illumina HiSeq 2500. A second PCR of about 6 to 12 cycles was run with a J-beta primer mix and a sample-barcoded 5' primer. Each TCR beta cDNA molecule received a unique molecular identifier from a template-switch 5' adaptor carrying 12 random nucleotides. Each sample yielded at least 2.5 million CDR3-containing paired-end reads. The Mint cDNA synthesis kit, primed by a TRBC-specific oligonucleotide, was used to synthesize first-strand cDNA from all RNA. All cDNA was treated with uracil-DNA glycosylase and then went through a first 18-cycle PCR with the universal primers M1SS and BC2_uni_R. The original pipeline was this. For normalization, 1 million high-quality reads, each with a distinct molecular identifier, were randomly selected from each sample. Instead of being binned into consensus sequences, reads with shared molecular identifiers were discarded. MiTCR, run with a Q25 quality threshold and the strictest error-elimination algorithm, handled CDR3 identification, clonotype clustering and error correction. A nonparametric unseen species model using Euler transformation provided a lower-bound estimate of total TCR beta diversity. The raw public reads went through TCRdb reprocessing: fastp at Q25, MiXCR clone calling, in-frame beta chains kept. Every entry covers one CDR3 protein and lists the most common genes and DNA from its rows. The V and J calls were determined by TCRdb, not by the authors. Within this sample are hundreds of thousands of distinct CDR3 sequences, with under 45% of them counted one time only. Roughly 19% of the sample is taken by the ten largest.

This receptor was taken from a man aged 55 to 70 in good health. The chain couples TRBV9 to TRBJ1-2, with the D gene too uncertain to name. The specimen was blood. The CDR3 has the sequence CASSEQEDYGYTF. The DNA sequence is TGTGCCAGCAGCGAACAAGAAGACTATGGCTACACCTTC.